The entry below gives a single TCR beta chain sequence along with its context. The antigen remains unidentified. TCRdb's table, derived via immunoSEQ multiplex PCR, lists solely in-frame clones and lacks some. The sample includes around 28,000 clones, 74% of them seen just once. This sample is drawn from a study of CD4 T cells in relation to SARS-CoV-2 and coronaviruses. Study background: After less than 11 days of antigen culture, PBMC TCR beta CDR3s were sequenced.

Before the COVID-19 pandemic, during about 2011-2019, CD4+ T cells were taken from unexposed donors. CD4+ T cells were isolated from the cells after 10 days of culture. Testing used SARS-CoV-2 S/N and four cold-coronavirus spikes on unexposed-donor CD4+ T cells, cells permitting. The sample comprised CD4+ T cells from PBMCs, cultured in vitro. This TCR derives from a human donor in good health.

Here the CDR3 DNA reads TGCGCCAGCAGCCGGGACCCAGGCAGCAATCAGCCCCAGCATTTT. Residues: CASSRDPGSNQPQHF. The V and J genes are TRBV5-1 and TRBJ1-5; D may be TRBD1 (5 bases). CDR1 and CDR2 from the germline V gene are SGHRS and YFSETQ. This CDR3 is built from 15 residues. Trimming took 4 bases from V and 1 from J, leaving 12 bases between them.